This record concerns one T cell receptor beta chain sequence. A single count supports this clone. The clone's antigen remains unknown. One end of the junction does not line up with germline, which may come from a read error. The sample originates from a study of cytomegalovirus exposure and HLA in healthy donors (dated by TCRdb to about 2017). Notes on the research overall: An earlier analysis of 587 of the donors reported 250 to 300 Gb of sequence data and 117 million unique TCR beta sequences obtained from about 200 million T cells. About 320 gigabases of sequencing data and approximately 85 million unique TCR sequences were included in an early release covering several hundred HLA-typed donors. Of the roughly 400 genotyped donors, 81% fell in the genetic ancestry cluster associated with self-reported Caucasian donors. The study aimed to test whether signatures of past pathogen exposure could be identified by cataloging public T cell receptors. The study used immunosequencing to profile the T cell repertoires of around 600 subjects and linked those repertoires to cytomegalovirus serostatus. In addition to the first cohort of 666 subjects, a separate validation cohort of under 150 different subjects was used. High-throughput TCR immunosequencing, statistical association of individual TCRs with disease status, and machine learning were combined to predict cytomegalovirus infection status. A later analysis re-examined previously published TCR beta repertoires from roughly 720 donors and added high-resolution HLA genotyping to investigate patterns of TCR occurrence. The later analysis used no new phenotypic data to find candidate immune exposures, relying instead on TCR beta sequences and their occurrence across donors. An earlier analysis of some 600 of the donors applied high-throughput TCR beta sequencing to assess whether each TCR beta V gene segment acted as functional or pseudogenic. Donor age, sex, ethnicity and CMV serostatus were compiled together with the repertoire data. In a later genetic analysis, genome-wide SNP genotypes for about 55% of the roughly 700 donors were used, and that subset was treated as a discovery cohort. Every discovery cohort repertoire had been produced on one sequencing platform. HLA typing included class I and class II loci at four-digit resolution. The number of typed donors differed by locus: about 620-640 for A, B, C, DRB1 and DQB1; approximately 540 for DQA1; 606 for DPA1; and some 470 for DPB1. Four or five DR-DQ haplotypes were handled as single units for association and clustering because linkage in the cohort was strong. Among some 410 genotyped donors of the cohort, an average of around 250,000 unique TCR beta nucleotide sequences was sequenced per donor, of which 15% to 20% were non-productive. Beyond this particular receptor, the publication reports: A cluster of highly shared sequence variants was judged likely to be a technical artifact of the sequencing pipeline. A later analysis found that most CMV-associated TCR beta chains appeared HLA-restricted, with HLA associations seemingly driven largely by CMV exposure. In an earlier analysis of more than 500 of the donors, most TCR beta V segments appeared in productive rearrangements about 87% or about 30% of the time, broadly matching IMGT annotations. Specific HLA alleles were associated with around 18,000 TCR beta sequences at a false discovery rate of 0.05 in a later analysis. The 87-base-pair reads could not distinguish some IMGT-functional V segments, including TRBV6-2 and TRBV6-3, so those segments were excluded. A later analysis found that HLA-associated TCR beta chains were more clonally expanded and had lower generation probabilities than equally common non-associated chains. Strong co-occurrence of HLA alleles, especially DR and DQ, made assigning TCR associations to individual alleles difficult. Most TCR sequences were observed very rarely across donors, whereas some public TCRs were present in many individuals. The earlier analysis of approximately 560 of the donors excluded roughly 16 rarely observed V segments, including chromosome 9 orphons, because counts were too low. Linkage disequilibrium might explain the correlated functional status among segregating V segments, but an unknown experimental factor could not be ruled out. A further reported finding was that TCR beta sequences accurately predicted the HLA-A and HLA-B alleles for most subjects in the first cohort. The classifier was reported to diagnose cytomegalovirus status with high specificity and sensitivity in both the original cohort and the validation cohort. It was suggested by the authors that the approach could potentially be generalized to other disease states and immunological phenotypes. In vitro tests confirmed that a few of the cytomegalovirus-associated TCR beta chains recognize cytomegalovirus antigens. A later genetic analysis reported fewer N-insertions in productive TCRs among donors in an Asian-associated ancestry cluster than the roughly 640-donor mean. This cohort had only TCR beta chains sequenced, and the lack of alpha or paired-chain data limited which features could be detected. In a later genetic analysis, a missense DCLRE1C variant was associated with V-gene and J-gene trimming of TCR beta chains, and the association was replicated in an independent cohort. Because HLA typing was missing for some donors at each locus, association tests included only the typed subset. In a later analysis, several top co-occurrence clusters were reported to appear linked to parvovirus B19, influenza, CMV and Epstein-Barr virus. CMV serostatus was the only immune exposure information available for the cohort. A total of 150 to 200 TCR beta chains were listed by the study as associated with cytomegalovirus. A later analysis found that TCR association rates varied across HLA loci, with DRB1 alleles showing the most associated TCRs and HLA-C alleles the fewest. Sequencing depth was assumed to be roughly uniform across donors in the presence/absence analyses, though that assumption may not hold.

CDR1 and CDR2, looked up from the germline V gene (reference sequence), are SEHNR and FQNEAQ. Including cysteine and phenylalanine, the CDR3 has 15 amino acids. Only the CDR3 DNA is retained, 45 bases long and in frame from the first base. Libraries came from the immunoSEQ multiplex PCR assay. The multiplex PCR relied on a mix of 60 forward primers for TCR Vbeta segments and 13 reverse primers for TCR Jbeta segments. The CDR3 region of rearranged TCR beta genes was amplified from genomic DNA with a multiplex PCR assay. On the Illumina HiSeq System, the amplified TCR beta libraries were sequenced as 87-base-pair reads. The original pipeline was this. In a later analysis, tens of millions of unique TCR beta chains were counted across the approximately 620 repertoires, and around 10 million of these chains were shared by at least two donors. A nearest-neighbor algorithm error-corrected the raw reads and collapsed the reads into unique sequences, merging closely related sequences to remove PCR and sequencing errors. CDR3 sequences were aligned to IMGT reference sequences to assign V, D and J gene segments. For a sequence to be retained, a match of at least six nucleotides was required to both a V gene segment and a J gene segment. A rearrangement was called productive if the CDR3 had no stop codons and remained in frame with V and J, and every other rearrangement was called non-productive. Following IMGT convention, CDR3 was defined as the stretch from the second conserved V-encoded cysteine to the conserved J-encoded phenylalanine. In an earlier analysis of around 600 of the donors, sequences lacking an unambiguous match to a single V gene segment were excluded. In an earlier analysis of 450 to 700 of the donors, V segments were called functional above 56.7% productive rearrangements and were called segregating when the between-donor standard deviation exceeded 5%. To diagnose cytomegalovirus status from the catalog of TCR beta chain sequences, a statistical classification framework was built. In a later analysis, TCR nucleotide sequences were compared against IMGT/GENE-DB human TR gene sequences so that V and J genes could be assigned. A later analysis assigned CDR3 sequences and most-parsimonious VDJ recombination scenarios with the TCRdist pipeline. In a later analysis, every TCR beta chain was defined by the combination of its CDR3 amino acid sequence and its V-gene family, and reads without a unique V-gene family were dropped. A later analysis removed over 500 highly shared, low-generation-probability nucleotide sequences to deal with suspected cross-contamination and a sequencing artifact. A later analysis calculated a clonal expansion index for each public chain from normalized within-repertoire ranks of inferred template counts. In a later analysis, generation probabilities were computed with a VDJ recombination model fitted to out-of-frame rearrangements, and the resulting probabilities were checked against IGoR. A later analysis scored TCR-TCR, TCR-HLA and TCR-CMV co-occurrence with hypergeometric tests, applying a repertoire-size bias correction to TCR pairs. In a later analysis, false discovery rates were estimated by permuting HLA or CMV assignments 20 times. A later analysis grouped co-occurring TCRs with DBSCAN, adding TCRdist sequence similarity when clustering within HLA-allele-positive subsets. For co-occurrence clustering, repertoires with fewer than 30,000 or more than 120,000 public chains were excluded, along with roughly 5 repertoires with anomalous nucleotide sharing. This immuneACCESS table, as held by TCRdb, lists in-frame sequences with V and J called but not all clones. Of the missing ones, under half trace to an unresolved V gene in checked studies; the others have no known cause. D and trimming were read from the DNA, whereas the V and J calls and clone size are those reported in that table. This sample lists roughly 120,000 clones; 76% were detected once. Of the sample, roughly 13% is held by the ten largest clones.

In total, approximately 610 healthy bone marrow donors made up the cohort. All cohort members were sampled while nominally healthy, although unrecorded immune exposures were likely present. The donor tested CMV seropositive and was one of the 289 seropositive cohort members. A peripheral blood sample was provided by each donor, and peripheral blood mononuclear cells were used for TCR beta sequencing. Genomic DNA was extracted from the blood cell samples with the Qiagen DNeasy Blood Extraction Kit. Sequenced sample: PBMCs. The TCR originated in a man aged 25-45 years in good health and CMV-seropositive. The chain couples TRBV7-9 to TRBJ2-7; the D gene lacks a confident call. The DNA sequence is TGTTCCAGCAGCTTTGGTAGCTCACCCTCCTACGAGCAGTACTTC. Its protein is CSSSFGSSPSYEQYF. Here the CDR3 is joined to the reference TRBV7-9 and TRBJ2-7 genes, and the full variable domain is: DTGVSQNPRHKITKRGQNVTFRCDPISEHNRLYWYRQTLGQGPEFLTYFQNEAQLEKSRLLSDRFSAERPKGSFSTLEIQRTEQGDSAMYLCSSSFGSSPSYEQYFGPGTRLTVT.